Each of the 20 T cell receptor beta chains below was sequenced from the same sample in a study of T cell responses to AZD1222 COVID-19 vaccine. Only in-frame clones appear in the TCRdb table, and some are missing; sequencing was by immunoSEQ multiplex PCR. The sample lists some 120,000 clones, 70% to 90% occurring once. The specimen was peripheral blood, collected on day 0 of AZD1222 vaccination. These receptors all stem from an adult in good health.

The chain uses TRBV28 and TRBJ1-6, with 11 bases fitting TRBD1. Germline-derived CDR1 and CDR2 are MDHEN and SYDVKM. The length of the CDR3 is 17 residues. J was trimmed by 8 bases and V by 3 bases; bases with no gene match: 9. The DNA for the CDR3 is TGTGCCAGCAGTTTCGTACCGGGGACAGGGGGGTATTCACCCCTCCACTTT. This codes for CASSFVPGTGGYSPLHF.

The CDR3 nucleotides are TGTGCCTGGAGCCTGACAGGCCGAGGCTACACCTTC. It is translated as CAWSLTGRGYTF. V usage is TRBV30 and J usage is TRBJ1-2, with D possibly TRBD1 on 6 matching bases. Trimming cost V 3 bases and J 8 bases, with 13 bases left between them. This CDR3 spans 12 amino acids. Germline lookup yields CDR1 GTSNPN and CDR2 SVGIG (reference sequence).

The CDR3 loop reads CATRHQEGGYTF. In nucleotides, the CDR3 is TGTGCCACCCGTCATCAAGAGGGTGGCTACACCTTC. The chain has TRBV7-9 and TRBJ1-2; D unresolved. CDR1 is SEHNR, CDR2 FQNEAQ, per germline (reference sequence). This CDR3 comprises 12 residues. V shed 10 bases and J shed 7 bases, with 16 bases lying between them. The full variable domain, with the rest looked up from reference TRBV7-9 and TRBJ1-2, is DTGVSQNPRHKITKRGQNVTFRCDPISEHNRLYWYRQTLGQGPEFLTYFQNEAQLEKSRLLSDRFSAERPKGSFSTLEIQRTEQGDSAMYLCATRHQEGGYTFGSGTRLTVV.

This chain connects TRBV28 to TRBJ1-6; D is ambiguous. V was shortened by 6 bases and J by 5 bases, with 5 bases between the two germline ends. Germline V lookup: CDR1 MDHEN, CDR2 SYDVKM. The length of the CDR3 is 12 residues. This CDR3 reads CASRLNNSPLHF. The CDR3 nucleotides read TGTGCCAGCAGGCTAAATAATTCACCCCTCCACTTT.

The chain recombines TRBV15 with TRBJ2-2, with TRBD1 matching 7 bases. The V gene end was trimmed by 8 bases and the J gene end by 0 bases; junction bases not matched to a gene: 6. The germline V gene has CDR1 LNHNV and CDR2 YYDKDF (reference sequence). The CDR3 runs 15 residues. Here the CDR3 reads CATQDRFANTGELFF. For the CDR3, the DNA is TGTGCCACCCAGGACAGGTTCGCGAACACCGGGGAGCTGTTTTTT.

The genes are TRBV7-8 and TRBJ1-2, with TRBD1 matching over 9 bases. Germline V lookup: CDR1 SGHVS, CDR2 FQNEAQ. The CDR3 has 18 amino acids. The ends lost 4 bases at V and 5 bases at J; junction bases unmatched: 17. The CDR3 sequence is CASSYTPVTTGGLYGYTF. The CDR3 DNA is TGTGCCAGCAGCTATACACCGGTGACTACAGGGGGCCTTTATGGCTACACCTTC.

The chain has TRBV7-6 and TRBJ2-3; tentatively, D is TRBD1 or TRBD2 (5 bases each). The V and J ends lost 0 bases and 6 bases respectively, with 16 bases between them. In germline, CDR1 is SGHVS, CDR2 FNYEAQ. The length of the CDR3 is 16 residues. The CDR3 bases are TGTGCCAGCAGCTTAGCGGTGGGGGAGAATGCGGATACGCAGTATTTT. Translating gives CASSLAVGENADTQYF. The full variable domain, rest sourced from reference TRBV7-6 and TRBJ2-3, is GAGVSQSPRYKVTKRGQDVALRCDPISGHVSLYWYRQALGQGPEFLTYFNYEAQQDKSGLPNDRFSAERPEGSISTLTIQRTEQRDSAMYRCASSLAVGENADTQYFGPGTRLTVL.

The J gene is TRBJ1-2, the V gene TRBV28; D is ambiguous. Per germline, CDR1 MDHEN and CDR2 SYDVKM. V lost 6 bases, J lost 5 bases, and 10 bases lay in between. There are 12 residues in the CDR3. The CDR3 nucleotides are TGTGCCAGCAGCAGTGGAAATTATGGCTACACCTTC. Amino acids: CASSSGNYGYTF.

This clone was detected once. This sequence joins TRBV7-2 and TRBJ2-1, with 9 bases aligning to TRBD2. J gave up 0 bases and V 4 bases, and 4 bases lay outside the gene matches. The germline V gene encodes CDR1 SGHTA and CDR2 FQGNSA. This CDR3 spans 16 amino acids. CDR3: CASSWIAGDSYNEQFF. CDR3 bases: TGTGCCAGCAGCTGGATAGCGGGGGACTCCTACAATGAGCAGTTCTTC.

The rearrangement links TRBV19 to TRBJ2-1, with 8 bases matching TRBD1. The CDR3 sequence is 15 residues long. V was pared by 3 bases and J by 6 bases, with 7 bases of the junction left unmatched. Germline V gives CDR1 LNHDA, CDR2 SQIVND (reference sequence). The CDR3 sequence is CASSIGQGAVNEQFF. The DNA for the CDR3 is TGTGCCAGTAGTATTGGCCAGGGGGCAGTCAATGAGCAGTTCTTC.

V and J are TRBV7-8 and TRBJ1-6; 7 bases map to TRBD1. This CDR3 spans 15 amino acids. After removal of 5 bases from V and 5 bases from J, the junction contained 6 bases not matched to a gene. Germline V gives CDR1 SGHVS, CDR2 FQNEAQ. This CDR3 is CASSQLGQNNSPLHF. CDR3 nucleotides: TGTGCCAGCAGCCAGCTGGGACAGAATAATTCACCCCTCCACTTT.

This sequence joins TRBV5-1 and TRBJ1-2, with 8 bases identical to TRBD1. The ends lost 3 bases at V and 8 bases at J; junction bases unmatched: 6. The CDR3 has 13 residues. The germline V gene encodes CDR1 SGHRS and CDR2 YFSETQ. CDR3 DNA: TGCGCCAGCAGCTCTGGACAGGGTGGAGGCTACACCTTC. This encodes CASSSGQGGGYTF.

The chain carries TRBV13 and TRBJ1-2; 7 bases match TRBD1. V was pared by 5 bases and J by 2 bases, with 5 bases of the junction left unmatched. This CDR3 contains 14 residues. Germline V gene lookup returns CDR1 PRHDT and CDR2 FYEKMQ (reference sequence). In DNA form, the CDR3 reads TGTGCCAGCAGCACTCGACAGGGAAACTATGGCTACACCTTC. It yields the protein CASSTRQGNYGYTF.

The chain couples TRBV10-2 to TRBJ2-1, with TRBD2 identical over 12 bases. V lost 5 bases, J lost 4 bases, and 3 bases stayed unmatched. CDR3 length: 15 residues. Germline loops: CDR1 WSHSY, CDR2 SAAADI. CDR3 sequence (DNA): TGCGCCAGCAGTCGGACTAGCGGGACATACAATGAGCAGTTCTTC. Amino acid sequence: CASSRTSGTYNEQFF.

The chain carries TRBV27 and TRBJ1-2, with D uncertain. This CDR3 comprises 14 residues. Germline V lookup: CDR1 MNHEY, CDR2 SMNVEV (reference sequence). V was cut by 0 bases and J by 4 bases, with 9 bases left in between. For the CDR3, the DNA is TGTGCCAGCAGTTTATCGGCAGAGGGCTATGGCTACACCTTC. Its translation: CASSLSAEGYGYTF.

The genes are TRBV4-3 and TRBJ2-1, with D tentatively TRBD1 (6 bases). Germline CDR1 reads LGHNA; CDR2 reads YSLEER. Trimming cost V 3 bases and J 7 bases, with 13 bases left between them. This CDR3 is 14 amino acids long. In DNA, the CDR3 is TGCGCCAGCAGCCAGATCCCCAGGGGAAATGAGCAGTTCTTC. This codes for CASSQIPRGNEQFF.

The CDR3 DNA follows: TGCGCCAGCAGCCCAGGTCAGGGGGAGACTACCTACGAGCAGTACTTC. Translating it yields CASSPGQGETTYEQYF. The chain joins TRBV5-1 to TRBJ2-7; 7 nucleotides match TRBD1. Germline loops: CDR1 SGHRS, CDR2 YFSETQ. This CDR3 region has 16 residues. The ends lost 4 bases at V and 2 bases at J; junction bases unmatched: 12.

V usage is TRBV10-3 and J usage is TRBJ1-2; tentatively, D is TRBD1 (5 bases). The CDR3 runs 13 residues. CDR1 and CDR2 from the germline V gene are ENHRY and SYGVKD. Trimming shortened V by 2 bases and J by 8 bases, and 12 bases separated the two germline ends. The CDR3 DNA is TGTGCCATCAGTGAGGAAGACAGTGGAGGCTACACCTTC. The encoded protein is CAISEEDSGGYTF.

V and J are TRBV3-1 (or the pseudogene TRBV3-2) and TRBJ2-7, with TRBD1 matching 8 bases. Germline V gives CDR1 LGHDT, CDR2 YNNKEL (reference sequence). The CDR3 covers 16 residues. The V gene end was trimmed by 4 bases and the J gene end by 4 bases; junction bases not matched to a gene: 12. The CDR3 DNA is TGTGCCAGCAGCCCGAAACAGGGGGATTTTAGGTACGAGCAGTACTTC. Protein: CASSPKQGDFRYEQYF.

The V call is TRBV10-2, the J call TRBJ1-1; the D gene is possibly TRBD1 (5 bases). This CDR3 comprises 12 residues. Trimming shortened V by 7 bases and J by 4 bases, and 10 bases separated the two germline ends. Germline V lookup: CDR1 WSHSY, CDR2 SAAADI. This chain's CDR3 is CASIDSGTEAFF. CDR3 in DNA: TGCGCCAGCATTGACAGTGGCACTGAAGCTTTCTTT.